The 18 T cell receptor beta chains reported below all come from one sample, sequenced in a study of follicular helper T cells after annual influenza vaccination. This sample's time point: 2015-2016 season, pre-vaccination. Clones were sequenced by immunoSEQ multiplex PCR, and TCRdb holds only the in-frame ones, with some missing. The sample carries around 10,000 clones, approximately 90% recorded once. The specimen was CXCR5+ CD38- circulating T follicular helper cells from blood, collected on the day of influenza vaccination. Subset: circulating Tfh, non-naive CD4+CXCR5+PD-1+ (ICOS+CD38+ or ICOS-CD38-). Source of these receptors: an adult who received the influenza vaccine.

V usage is TRBV7-6 and J usage is TRBJ2-1; 9 positions match TRBD1. Trimming took 5 bases from V and 9 from J; bases not matched to a gene: 2. Germline V gene sequence: CDR1 SGHVS, CDR2 FNYEAQ. The CDR3 contains 12 residues. CDR3 DNA: TGTGCCAGCAGCGCGGACAGGGGTGAGCAGTTCTTC. The encoded protein is CASSADRGEQFF.

The chain uses TRBV19 and TRBJ2-2; 10 bases are a match to TRBD2. Germline V gives CDR1 LNHDA, CDR2 SQIVND (reference sequence). The V segment lost 5 bases and the J segment 8 bases; nucleotides outside the gene matches: 5. The CDR3 extends over 14 amino acids. The CDR3 is CASSGLAGVGELFF. The CDR3 nucleotides are TGTGCCAGTAGTGGGCTAGCGGGGGTTGGGGAGCTGTTTTTT.

This clone was recorded once. The chain couples TRBV25-1 to TRBJ1-1; tentatively, D is TRBD1 (6 bases). CDR3 size: 14 residues. V lost 1 base and J lost 3, with 9 bases in between. Germline lookup yields CDR1 MGHDK and CDR2 SYGVNS. CDR3 coding DNA: TGTGCCAGCAGTGAATCCGGGGGGCACACTGAAGCTTTCTTT. Protein: CASSESGGHTEAFF.

The chain recombines TRBV7-8 with TRBJ2-1; D gene uncertain. Trimming removed 5 bases from V and 4 bases from J, with 12 bases in between. Per germline, CDR1 SGHVS and CDR2 FQNEAQ. The CDR3 is 14 amino acids. CDR3 region: CASSPGLEYNEQFF. In nucleotides, the CDR3 is TGTGCCAGCAGCCCTGGTCTGGAGTACAATGAGCAGTTCTTC.

DNA of the CDR3: TGTGCCAGCAGCTGGACAGGGCTCCCCTACGAGCAGTACTTC. It encodes CASSWTGLPYEQYF. This chain joins TRBV5-6 and TRBJ2-7, with 8 bases that match TRBD1. Germline V CDR1 and CDR2: SGHDT, YYEEEE. The CDR3 covers 14 residues. V lost 3 bases, J lost 2 bases, and 4 bases stayed unmatched.

This chain joins TRBV27 and TRBJ2-1, with TRBD2 matching 8 bases. V shed 5 bases and J 3 bases; nucleotides not matched to a gene: 21. The germline gives CDR1 MNHEY, CDR2 SMNVEV (reference sequence). The CDR3 spans 20 residues. CDR3 DNA: TGTGCCAGCAGTGTCTCCCCGGGTCGCCGGGGGACTAGTCTCTACAATGAGCAGTTCTTC. This sequence encodes CASSVSPGRRGTSLYNEQFF.

The gene calls are TRBV5-1 and TRBJ1-2; weak D call: TRBD1 (5 bases). This CDR3 is built from 15 residues. Germline V gene sequence: CDR1 SGHRS, CDR2 YFSETQ. Deletions cut 4 bases from V and 0 bases from J, with 13 bases between. Written as DNA, the CDR3 is TGCGCCAGCAGCGCGGGCGGGGGGACTAACTATGGCTACACCTTC. Translation: CASSAGGGTNYGYTF.

The chain is built from TRBV27 and TRBJ2-3; weak D call: TRBD2 (7 bases). The V gene lost 5 bases and the J gene lost 2 bases, with 20 bases spanning the gap. The germline V gene has CDR1 MNHEY and CDR2 SMNVEV (reference sequence). This CDR3 region has 17 residues. The CDR3 DNA reads TGTGCCAGCAGTCCCCTATTTACGGGGGGCACCACAGATACGCAGTATTTT. Its protein is CASSPLFTGGTTDTQYF.

As DNA, the CDR3 is TGTGCCAGCAGCTTCAGGGGGGTGGGCACTGAAGCTTTCTTT. This encodes CASSFRGVGTEAFF. This chain joins TRBV7-8 and TRBJ1-1; the match to TRBD1 covers 7 bases. CDR3 length: 14 residues. CDR1 is SGHVS, CDR2 FQNEAQ, per germline. Trimming removed 3 bases from V and 4 bases from J; junction bases left unmatched: 5.

The chain recombines TRBV4-2 with TRBJ1-2, with D unresolved. Germline V gene sequence: CDR1 LGHNA, CDR2 YNFKEQ. The V end lost 6 bases, the J end lost 1 base, and 3 bases lay between the germline ends. This CDR3 comprises 11 residues. In DNA, the CDR3 is TGTGCCAGCAGAGGTAACTATGGCTACACCTTC. It specifies CASRGNYGYTF.

The V and J genes are TRBV5-7 and TRBJ1-6, with D possibly matching TRBD1 (6 bases). TRBV5-7 is annotated as an ORF whose role is uncertain. V was cut by 4 bases and J by 9 bases, with 8 bases left in between. The CDR3 runs to 12 residues. This CDR3 reads CASSAGVSPLHF. CDR3 DNA sequence: TGTGCCAGCAGCGCAGGGGTTTCACCCCTCCACTTT.

This chain connects TRBV19 to TRBJ2-1, with TRBD2 matching over 14 bases. This CDR3 is built from 16 residues. Germline V gene sequence: CDR1 LNHDA, CDR2 SQIVND (reference sequence). The trim removed 9 bases at V and 9 bases at J, leaving 13 bases unmatched. CDR3 sequence reads: CASTRSTSGGEGEQFF. CDR3 DNA sequence: TGTGCCAGCACCCGCTCGACTAGCGGGGGGGAGGGTGAGCAGTTCTTC.

This clone was seen only once. The chain combines TRBV7-9 with TRBJ1-1, with D uncertain. The germline V and J ends were trimmed by 0 bases and 1 base, with 9 bases remaining between them. CDR3 length equals 15 residues. Germline assignment: CDR1 SEHNR and CDR2 FQNEAQ (reference sequence). In DNA form, the CDR3 reads TGTGCCAGCAGCTTAGCGGGAGTCCAGAACACTGAAGCTTTCTTT. Translated: CASSLAGVQNTEAFF.

The chain has TRBV28 and TRBJ1-3; D call uncertain. Germline CDR1 reads MDHEN; CDR2 reads SYDVKM. Trimming removed 7 bases from V and 4 bases from J, with 14 bases in between. The CDR3 has 14 amino acids. CDR3 coding DNA: TGTGCCAGCACTCCTCGGGGAAGGGGAAACACCATATATTTT. Translating it yields CASTPRGRGNTIYF.

The CDR3, as DNA: TGTGCCAGCAGCTTCGCTGCAGCGGGGAATGATCAGCCCCAGCATTTT. Translation gives CASSFAAAGNDQPQHF. The J gene is TRBJ1-5, the V gene TRBV7-9; D not resolved. Trimming shortened V by 3 bases and J by 5 bases, and 17 bases separated the two germline ends. The CDR3 totals 16 residues. Germline V gene data show CDR1 as SEHNR and CDR2 as FQNEAQ (reference sequence).

This chain uses TRBV10-3 with TRBJ1-1, with 9 bases matching TRBD1. The CDR3 consists of 16 residues. Unmatched junction bases numbered 9, after V lost 4 bases and J lost 3 bases. Germline CDR1 and CDR2: ENHRY and SYGVKD. The chain's CDR3 is CAISASGQGGDTEAFF. In nucleotides, the CDR3 is TGTGCCATCAGTGCTTCGGGACAGGGAGGCGACACTGAAGCTTTCTTT.

The gene calls are TRBV4-1 and TRBJ1-2, with D possibly being TRBD1 (5 bases). V was cut by 1 base and J by 7 bases, with 7 bases left in between. CDR3 length: 12 amino acids. Germline CDR1 is MGHRA and CDR2 is YSYEKL. The CDR3 reads CASSQAGLGYTF. CDR3 in DNA: TGCGCCAGCAGCCAAGCGGGGCTTGGCTACACCTTC.

V is TRBV11-3 and J is TRBJ2-3, with 9 bases aligning to TRBD2. From germline, CDR1 is SGHNT and CDR2 YENEEA. Trimming at V came to 6 bases and at J to 4 bases, leaving 14 bases not matched to a gene. The CDR3 is 17 amino acids. The CDR3 reads CASSDTVAGVGSDTQYF. The CDR3 coding sequence is TGTGCCAGCAGTGACACTGTAGCGGGAGTGGGCTCAGATACGCAGTATTTT.